What follows are 18 T cell receptor beta chains derived from one specimen sequenced in a study of blood T cell repertoires in COVID-19. Sequencing was performed with immunoSEQ multiplex PCR; in TCRdb, only in-frame clones are kept and a portion is missing. The sample contains 140,000 to 150,000 clones, 87% of which appear only once. Sequenced material: peripheral blood. These receptors all stem from a man aged 50-59 years who had recovered from COVID-19.

The genes are TRBV7-2 and TRBJ1-2; the D gene is possibly TRBD1 (6 bases). The CDR3 length is 14 residues. Germline CDR1 and CDR2: SGHTA and FQGNSA. V lost 4 bases, J lost 3 bases, and 12 bases lay in between. DNA of the CDR3: TGTGCCAGCAGCTCCCAACAGGGCCACTATGGCTACACCTTC. It specifies CASSSQQGHYGYTF.

Only one count was recorded for this clone. The rearrangement uses TRBV7-2 and TRBJ1-6, with a tentative D call TRBD1 (5 bases). Germline CDR1 and CDR2: SGHTA and FQGNSA. The CDR3 has 15 amino acids. Trimming took 1 base from V and 7 from J, leaving 11 bases between them. CDR3 sequence (DNA): TGTGCCAGCAGCTTAGAGGGGCAGGCAAATTCACCCCTCCACTTT. It is translated as CASSLEGQANSPLHF. Full variable domain (remainder filled in from reference TRBV7-2 and TRBJ1-6): GAGVSQSPSNKVTEKGKDVELRCDPISGHTALYWYRQSLGQGLEFLIYFQGNSAPDKSGLPSDRFSAERTGGSVSTLTIQRTQQEDSAVYLCASSLEGQANSPLHFGNGTRLTVT.

This clone has more than one count but fewer than ten. The gene calls are TRBV6-5 and TRBJ1-4, with TRBD1 as a possible D gene (6 bases). V lost 6 bases to trimming and J lost 2 bases, with 10 bases between them. This CDR3 has 14 residues. Germline V gene lookup returns CDR1 MNHEY and CDR2 SVGAGI. The CDR3 reads CASRRDRTNEKLFF. The CDR3 bases are TGTGCCAGCAGACGAGACAGGACTAATGAAAAACTGTTTTTT.

The chain employs TRBV5-4 and TRBJ2-1, with 7 positions matching TRBD2. CDR1 and CDR2 (germline): SGHNT, YYREEE (reference sequence). The CDR3 is 15 residues long. Trimming at V came to 0 bases and at J to 7 bases, leaving 7 bases not matched to a gene. For the CDR3, the DNA is TGTGCCAGCAGCTTGGAGACTAGCAAGAGGAATGAGCAGTTCTTC. Amino acids: CASSLETSKRNEQFF. The whole variable domain, remainder taken from reference TRBV5-4 and TRBJ2-1, is ETGVTQSPTHLIKTRGQQVTLRCSSQSGHNTVSWYQQALGQGPQFIFQYYREEENGRGNFPPRFSGLQFPNYSSELNVNALELDDSALYLCASSLETSKRNEQFFGPGTRLTVL.

The chain couples TRBV4-1 to TRBJ1-5; 7 bases align to TRBD1. This CDR3 contains 16 residues. Germline V gene sequence: CDR1 MGHRA, CDR2 YSYEKL. V shed 0 bases and J 7 bases; nucleotides not matched to a gene: 9. The CDR3 DNA follows: TGCGCCAGCAGCCAAGAGGGTGCAGGGGGTAACCAGCCCCAGCATTTT. Amino acids: CASSQEGAGGNQPQHF.

This sequence joins TRBV28 and TRBJ1-1; 8 bases are shared with TRBD1. The CDR3 consists of 15 residues. V lost 5 bases, J lost 0 bases, and 5 bases stayed unmatched. From germline, CDR1 is MDHEN and CDR2 SYDVKM. This chain's CDR3 is CASSGGQVMNTEAFF. The CDR3 region has the DNA TGTGCCAGCAGTGGGGGACAGGTTATGAACACTGAAGCTTTCTTT.

The table lists this clone with a few counts. The chain joins TRBV9 to TRBJ1-1; TRBD1 is a possible D gene (6 bases). Germline V gene data show CDR1 as SGDLS and CDR2 as YYNGEE. Trimming stripped 2 bases from V and 4 bases from J, with 21 bases between. The CDR3 loop spans 17 amino acids. The CDR3 nucleotides read TGTGCCAGCAGCGTTTCAGGGGCAGGTGGATCGGGCACTGAAGCTTTCTTT. Its protein product is CASSVSGAGGSGTEAFF. Complete variable domain (other parts from reference TRBV9 and TRBJ1-1): DSGVTQTPKHLITATGQRVTLRCSPRSGDLSVYWYQQSLDQGLQFLIQYYNGEERAKGNILERFSAQQFPDLHSELNLSSLELGDSALYFCASSVSGAGGSGTEAFFGQGTRLTVV.

This clone was detected only once. The rearrangement links TRBV11-3 to TRBJ2-1, with 9 bases identical to TRBD1. The junction had 6 bases not matched to a gene; V was cut back by 4 bases and J by 5 bases. Germline CDR1 reads SGHNT; CDR2 reads YENEEA. The CDR3 consists of 15 residues. The CDR3 sequence: CASSSPGQGNNEQFF. CDR3 nucleotides: TGTGCCAGCAGCTCACCGGGACAGGGAAACAATGAGCAGTTCTTC.

This clone was observed a single time. The chain combines TRBV6-6 with TRBJ1-2; 8 nucleotides align to TRBD1. This CDR3 is built from 14 residues. The V segment lost 5 bases and the J segment 8 bases; nucleotides outside the gene matches: 10. From germline, CDR1 is MNHNY and CDR2 SVGAGI (reference sequence). The CDR3 DNA follows: TGTGCCAGCAGTACAGACCGGGACAGGCCGGGCTACACCTTC. Translation: CASSTDRDRPGYTF.

The chain is built from TRBV2 and TRBJ1-5, with 10 bases that match TRBD1. Unmatched junction bases numbered 3, after V lost 4 bases and J lost 6 bases. The germline gives CDR1 SNHLY, CDR2 FYNNEI. This CDR3 has 14 amino acids. The CDR3 DNA is TGTGCCAGCAGTGGGGGACAGGGGACTCAGCCCCAGCATTTT. Residues: CASSGGQGTQPQHF.

This clone was observed once. The gene calls are TRBV5-1 and TRBJ2-2; a weak D match, TRBD1 (5 bases). This CDR3 has 13 amino acids. Trimming took off 2 bases at V and 6 bases at J, with 8 bases between the two ends. Germline V gene sequence: CDR1 SGHRS, CDR2 YFSETQ. For the CDR3, the DNA is TGCGCCAGCAGCTTCGTAGGGGCCGGGGAGCTGTTTTTT. This encodes CASSFVGAGELFF.

The chain combines TRBV30 with TRBJ2-1; D is unresolved. The CDR3 is 15 residues long. CDR1 and CDR2 from the germline V gene are GTSNPN and SVGIG (reference sequence). V was pared by 4 bases and J by 8 bases, with 21 bases between. The CDR3 protein is CAWKIRQLLGDEQFF. The CDR3 region has the DNA TGTGCCTGGAAAATCAGGCAGCTGCTTGGTGATGAGCAGTTCTTC.

Regarding this clone: The junction and the germline gene differ at one end; a read error may be behind it. This sequence joins TRBV7-7 and TRBJ2-1; weak D call: TRBD2 (5 bases). The length of the CDR3 is 16 residues. The germline gives CDR1 SSHAT, CDR2 FNYEAQ (reference sequence). The CDR3 region has the DNA TGTGCTAGCAGCTCGTACCTGGGGAGCTCCTACAATGAGCAGTTCTTC. Its protein is CASSSYLGSSYNEQFF.

This clone showed up just once. The rearrangement links TRBV18 to TRBJ2-3, with TRBD2 matching 10 bases. CDR1 KGHSH and CDR2 LQKENI come from the germline V gene. J gave up 5 bases and V 5 bases, and 10 bases lay outside the gene matches. This CDR3 spans 16 amino acids. The CDR3 protein is CASSGTTSGQGDTQYF. For the CDR3, the DNA is TGTGCCAGCTCAGGAACGACTAGCGGGCAGGGAGATACGCAGTATTTT. Supplemented by reference TRBV18 and TRBJ2-3, the full variable domain reads NAGVMQNPRHLVRRRGQEARLRCSPMKGHSHVYWYRQLPEEGLKFMVYLQKENIIDESGMPKERFSAEFPKEGPSILRIQQVVRGDSAAYFCASSGTTSGQGDTQYFGPGTRLTVL.

This clone was seen only a few times. V gene TRBV9 combines with J gene TRBJ1-6, with D possibly matching TRBD1 (5 bases). Germline lookup yields CDR1 SGDLS and CDR2 YYNGEE. This CDR3 has 13 residues. V was shortened by 3 bases and J by 10 bases, with 11 bases between the two germline ends. This CDR3 reads CASSGTPGSPLHF. The CDR3 bases are TGTGCCAGCAGCGGGACCCCAGGGTCACCCCTCCACTTT.

The rearrangement uses TRBV12-5 and TRBJ1-2; D uncertain. This CDR3 is 14 amino acids long. The ends were cut back, 1 base at V and 0 bases at J, with 6 bases in the middle. Germline CDR1 is LGHNT and CDR2 is FRNRAP. This CDR3 reads CASGLGTPNYGYTF. CDR3 sequence (DNA): TGTGCTAGTGGTTTGGGAACACCTAACTATGGCTACACCTTC.

The J gene is TRBJ1-1, the V gene TRBV6-2 or TRBV6-3; 9 positions match TRBD1. CDR1 is MNHEY and CDR2 is SVGEGT in the germline V gene. This CDR3 is 17 amino acids long. The ends lost 2 bases at V and 5 bases at J; junction bases unmatched: 12. In DNA, the CDR3 is TGTGCCAGCAGTTACGAAGGGCTCGGGACAGGGAAGACTGAAGCTTTCTTT. This gives the protein CASSYEGLGTGKTEAFF.

The chain employs TRBV7-9 and TRBJ2-5; D is possibly TRBD1 (6 bases). V shed 5 bases and J shed 1 base, with 14 bases lying between them. The CDR3 extends over 15 amino acids. Germline CDR1 and CDR2: SEHNR and FQNEAQ (reference sequence). The CDR3 DNA follows: TGTGCCAGCAGCCTAACAGGGAATGTCCAAGAGACCCAGTACTTC. Translated: CASSLTGNVQETQYF.